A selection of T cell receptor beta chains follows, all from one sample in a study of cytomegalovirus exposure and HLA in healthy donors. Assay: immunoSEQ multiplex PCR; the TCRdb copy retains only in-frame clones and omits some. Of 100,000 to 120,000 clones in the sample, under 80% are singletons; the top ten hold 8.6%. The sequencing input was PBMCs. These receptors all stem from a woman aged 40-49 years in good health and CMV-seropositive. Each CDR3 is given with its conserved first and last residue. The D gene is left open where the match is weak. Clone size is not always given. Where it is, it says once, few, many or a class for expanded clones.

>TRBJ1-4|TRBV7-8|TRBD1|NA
CASSRGGNEKLFF
TGTGCCAGCAGCCGAGGGGGCAATGAAAAACTGTTTTTT
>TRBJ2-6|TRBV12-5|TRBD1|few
CASGLVLGQGYFSGANVLTF
TGTGCTAGTGGTTTGGTCCTCGGACAGGGTTACTTCTCTGGGGCCAACGTCCTGACTTTC
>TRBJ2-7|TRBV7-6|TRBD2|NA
CASLRLAGGPLNEQYF
TGTGCCAGCCTGCGGCTAGCGGGAGGGCCATTAAACGAGCAGTACTTC
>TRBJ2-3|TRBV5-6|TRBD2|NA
CASSLGTSGIDADTQYF
TGTGCCAGCAGCTTGGGGACTAGCGGGATAGACGCAGATACGCAGTATTTT
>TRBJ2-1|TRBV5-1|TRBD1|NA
CASSLQAGGYNEQFF
TGCGCCAGCAGCTTACAGGCAGGGGGTTACAATGAGCAGTTCTTC
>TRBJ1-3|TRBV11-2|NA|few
CASSLSGQGEGIYF
TGTGCCAGCAGCTTAAGTGGCCAAGGGGAAGGCATATATTTT
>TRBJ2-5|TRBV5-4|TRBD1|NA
CASSWGGDRGPETQYF
TGTGCCAGCAGCTGGGGCGGGGACAGGGGCCCAGAGACCCAGTACTTC
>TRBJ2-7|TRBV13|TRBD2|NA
CASSPRLAGGPYEQYF
TGTGCCAGCAGCCCCAGACTAGCGGGGGGCCCCTACGAGCAGTACTTC
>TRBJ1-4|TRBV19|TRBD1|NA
CASRKETGGFEKLFF
TGTGCCAGTAGGAAAGAGACAGGGGGCTTTGAAAAACTGTTTTTT
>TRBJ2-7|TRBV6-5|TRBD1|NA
CASSSTGTASYEQYF
TGTGCCAGCAGTTCCACCGGGACAGCTTCCTACGAGCAGTACTTC
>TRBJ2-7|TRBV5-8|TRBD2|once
CASSPTSGYHEQYF
TGTGCCAGCAGCCCGACTAGCGGGTACCACGAGCAGTACTTC
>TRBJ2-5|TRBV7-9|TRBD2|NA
CASSPGLAGEETQYF
TGTGCCAGCAGCCCGGGACTAGCGGGAGAGGAGACCCAGTACTTC
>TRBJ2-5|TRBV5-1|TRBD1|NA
CASSTWTGKETQYF
TGCGCCAGCAGCACATGGACAGGGAAAGAGACCCAGTACTTC
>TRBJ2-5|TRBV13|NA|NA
CASSLYGVTKETQYF
TGTGCCAGCAGCTTATACGGGGTAACGAAAGAGACCCAGTACTTC
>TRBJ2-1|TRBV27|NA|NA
CASSPNQRSSYNEQFF
TGTGCCAGCAGTCCTAACCAGCGGAGCTCCTACAATGAGCAGTTCTTC
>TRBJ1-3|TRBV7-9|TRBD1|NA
CASSPTGGPGNTIYF
TGTGCCAGCAGCCCTACAGGGGGGCCGGGAAACACCATATATTTT
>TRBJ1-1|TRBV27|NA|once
CASSLRTVNTEAFF
TGTGCCAGCAGTTTAAGGACAGTCAACACTGAAGCTTTCTTT
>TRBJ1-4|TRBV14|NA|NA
CASSPSSGKLFF
TGTGCCAGCAGCCCTAGCTCCGGAAAACTGTTTTTT
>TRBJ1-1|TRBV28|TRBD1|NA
CASSRSPGQVGNTEAFF
TGTGCCAGCAGTCGAAGCCCCGGACAGGTTGGGAACACTGAAGCTTTCTTT
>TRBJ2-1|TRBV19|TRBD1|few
CASQLGTAKSYNEQFF
TGTGCCAGTCAACTTGGGACAGCAAAATCCTACAATGAGCAGTTCTTC
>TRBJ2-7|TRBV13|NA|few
CASSYPGVPNYEQYF
TGTGCCAGCAGTTACCCGGGAGTACCAAACTACGAGCAGTACTTC
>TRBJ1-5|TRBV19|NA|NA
CASSIVAGYSNQPQHF
TGTGCCAGTAGTATAGTGGCAGGGTATAGCAATCAGCCCCAGCATTTT
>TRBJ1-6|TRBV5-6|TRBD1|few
CASSGMTGLMAPLHF
TGTGCCAGCAGCGGGATGACAGGGCTAATGGCACCCCTCCACTTT
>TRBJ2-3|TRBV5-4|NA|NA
CASSLSLGYSTDTQYF
TGTGCCAGCAGCTTGTCCCTGGGCTACAGCACAGATACGCAGTATTTT
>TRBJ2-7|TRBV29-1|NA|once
CSVEKYVALSYEQYF
TGCAGCGTTGAAAAGTATGTCGCCCTATCCTACGAGCAGTACTTC
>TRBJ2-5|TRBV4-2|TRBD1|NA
CASSQGGTGGAETQYF
TGTGCCAGCAGCCAAGGAGGGACAGGGGGCGCAGAGACCCAGTACTTC
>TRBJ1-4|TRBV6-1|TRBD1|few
CASRTLTGAHEKLFF
TGTGCCAGCAGGACCCTGACAGGGGCCCATGAAAAACTGTTTTTT
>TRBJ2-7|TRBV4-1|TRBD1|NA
CASSQDRGTYEQYF
TGCGCCAGCAGCCAAGACAGGGGGACCTACGAGCAGTACTTC
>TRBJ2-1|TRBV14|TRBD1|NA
CASSQGTGLGYNEQFF
TGTGCCAGCAGCCAAGGGACAGGGTTGGGCTACAATGAGCAGTTCTTC
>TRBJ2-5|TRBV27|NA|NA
CASTKRGGLGETQYF
TGTGCCAGCACAAAGAGGGGGGGGTTGGGGGAGACCCAGTACTTC
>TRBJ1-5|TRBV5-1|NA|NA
CASSLAGDQPQHF
TGCGCCAGCAGCTTGGCGGGAGATCAGCCCCAGCATTTT
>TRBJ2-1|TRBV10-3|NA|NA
CAISEAGFGEQFF
TGTGCCATCAGTGAGGCGGGGTTCGGCGAGCAGTTCTTC
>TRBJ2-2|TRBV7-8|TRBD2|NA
CASSGGLAGGVGELFF
TGTGCCAGCAGCGGCGGACTAGCGGGAGGGGTCGGGGAGCTGTTTTTT
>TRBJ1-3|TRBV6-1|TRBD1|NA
CASSDLYRGEFGNTIYF
TGTGCCAGCAGTGATCTATACAGGGGGGAATTTGGAAACACCATATATTTT
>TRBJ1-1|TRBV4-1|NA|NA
CASSQGGTILAVEAFF
TGCGCCAGCAGCCAAGGAGGAACGATCCTCGCGGTTGAAGCTTTCTTT
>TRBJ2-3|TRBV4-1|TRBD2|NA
CASSQILAGSDTQYF
TGCGCCAGCAGCCAAATCCTAGCGGGGTCAGATACGCAGTATTTT
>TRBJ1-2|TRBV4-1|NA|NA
CASSQVAGLGYGYTF
TGCGCCAGCAGCCAAGTCGCAGGGCTTGGCTATGGCTACACCTTC
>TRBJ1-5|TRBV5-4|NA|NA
CASSLDKNQPQHF
TGTGCCAGCAGCCTGGACAAAAATCAGCCCCAGCATTTT
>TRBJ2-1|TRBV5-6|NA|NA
CASARVLMSSYNEQFF
TGTGCCAGCGCCCGGGTACTTATGAGCTCCTACAATGAGCAGTTCTTC
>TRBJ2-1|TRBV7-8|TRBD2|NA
CASSPRASGLYYNEQFF
TGTGCCAGCAGCCCCCGAGCTAGCGGGCTATACTACAATGAGCAGTTCTTC
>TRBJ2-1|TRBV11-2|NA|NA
CASSLTVGNEQFF
TGTGCCAGCAGCTTAACGGTCGGGAACGAGCAGTTCTTC
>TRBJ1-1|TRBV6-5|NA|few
CASSVRYLNTEAFF
TGTGCCAGCAGTGTCCGTTACTTGAACACTGAAGCTTTCTTT
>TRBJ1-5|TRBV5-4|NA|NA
CASSLGGNDNQPQHF
TGTGCCAGCAGCTTGGGCGGGAATGACAATCAGCCCCAGCATTTT
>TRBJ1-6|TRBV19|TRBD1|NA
CASSSLTGNLRSPLHF
TGTGCCAGTAGTTCCCTGACAGGGAATTTGAGATCACCCCTCCACTTT
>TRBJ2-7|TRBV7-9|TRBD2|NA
CASSPTTTGTTDPQYF
TGTGCCAGCAGTCCAACAACGACCGGGACTACAGATCCTCAGTACTTC
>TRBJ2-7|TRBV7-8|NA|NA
CASSSRRDAPYEQYF
TGTGCCAGCAGCTCCCGGAGGGATGCCCCCTACGAGCAGTACTTC
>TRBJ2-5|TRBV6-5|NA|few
CASSYSAAPQETQYF
TGTGCCAGCAGTTACTCGGCCGCTCCTCAAGAGACCCAGTACTTC